This T cell receptor beta chain was identified during a study of shared clonotypes between healthy human individuals. Notes on the study in general: Memory subsets had estimated richness that was generally smaller than that of naive subsets.

Note on this clone: Its antigen is unidentified.

The V end lost 7 bases, the J end lost 0 bases, and 9 bases lay between the germline ends. Germline V gives CDR1 MDHEN, CDR2 SYDVKM. CDR3 length: 13 amino acids. Method: immunoSEQ multiplex PCR; TCRdb's copy keeps in-frame clones and lacks some. The sample carries around 700,000 clones, approximately 75% recorded once. The J gene is TRBJ1-2, the V gene TRBV28; D remains ambiguous. Sequencing input: memory CD4+ T cells sorted from blood. Subset noted: CD45RA-negative fraction. The sequence came from a young woman in good health. This CDR3 reads CASKEWSNYGYTF. As DNA, the CDR3 is TGTGCCAGCAAGGAATGGTCTAACTATGGCTACACCTTC.